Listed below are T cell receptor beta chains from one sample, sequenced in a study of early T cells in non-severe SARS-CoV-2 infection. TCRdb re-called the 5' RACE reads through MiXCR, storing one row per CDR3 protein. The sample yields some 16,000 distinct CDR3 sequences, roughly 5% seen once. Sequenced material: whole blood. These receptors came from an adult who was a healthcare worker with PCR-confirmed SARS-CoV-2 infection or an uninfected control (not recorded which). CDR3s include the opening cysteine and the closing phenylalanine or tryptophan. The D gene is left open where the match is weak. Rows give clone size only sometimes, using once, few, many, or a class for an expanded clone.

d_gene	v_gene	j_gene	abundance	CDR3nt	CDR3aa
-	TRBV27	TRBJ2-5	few	TGTGCCAGCAGTCTCCGAGTGGCGGAAGAGACCCAGTACTTC	CASSLRVAEETQYF
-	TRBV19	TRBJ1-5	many	TGTGCCAGTAGTATCAAAGTCGATCAGCCCCAGCATTTT	CASSIKVDQPQHF
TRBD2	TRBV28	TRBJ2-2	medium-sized	TGTGCCAGCAGTTCTTCTCACCTAGCGGGAGGGCCCTCTGGCACCGGGGAGCTGTTTTTT	CASSSSHLAGGPSGTGELFF
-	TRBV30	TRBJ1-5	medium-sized	TGTGCCTGGAGTGCATACGCAGGGTCGCGTAATCAGCCCCAGCATTTT	CAWSAYAGSRNQPQHF
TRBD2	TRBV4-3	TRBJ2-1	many	TGCGCCAGCAGCCATCCCTTTGACGGGACTAGCGGGAGTCTTCGGAATGAGCAGTTCTTC	CASSHPFDGTSGSLRNEQFF
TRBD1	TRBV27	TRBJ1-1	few	TGTGCCAGCAGTACAGGGGTTAACACTGAAGCTTTCTTT	CASSTGVNTEAFF
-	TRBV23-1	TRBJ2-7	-	TGCGCCAGCAGTCAATCTCAACCGAGCTCACGGGGGTCCTACGAGCAGTACTTC	CASSQSQPSSRGSYEQYF
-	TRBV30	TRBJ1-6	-	TGTGCCTGGAGAACACTATCGGGACTGAACTATAATTCACCCCTCCACTTT	CAWRTLSGLNYNSPLHF
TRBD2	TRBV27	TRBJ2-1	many	TGTGCCAGCAGTTTTAGCGGGAATAATGAGCAGTTCTTC	CASSFSGNNEQFF
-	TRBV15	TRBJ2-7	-	TGTGCCACCAGCAGAGATAACGAGCAGTACTTC	CATSRDNEQYF
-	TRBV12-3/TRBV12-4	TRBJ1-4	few	TGTGCCAGCAGTTTTGGGGGGTCAACTAATGAAAAACTGTTTTTT	CASSFGGSTNEKLFF
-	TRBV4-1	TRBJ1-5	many	TGCGCCAGCAGCCAGTACCAGGGAAGGTCTCAGCCCCAGCATTTT	CASSQYQGRSQPQHF
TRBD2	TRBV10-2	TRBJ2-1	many	TGCGCCAGCACCCCTAGTGGGACTAGCGGCTACAATGAGCAGTTCTTC	CASTPSGTSGYNEQFF
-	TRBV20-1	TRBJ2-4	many	TGCAGTGCCGTTATCAAGAAGGGCCGAAGAAACATTCAGTACTTC	CSAVIKKGRRNIQYF
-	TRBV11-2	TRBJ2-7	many	TGTGCCAGCAGCTTAGAGTACGAGCAGTACTTC	CASSLEYEQYF
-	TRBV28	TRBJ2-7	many	TGTGCCAGCAGTTTTTTAGAGGAGCGCCACGAGCAGTACTTC	CASSFLEERHEQYF
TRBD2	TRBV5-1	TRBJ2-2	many	TGCGCCAGCACCTCATCGGCGGGAGGGCCGGACACCGGGGAGCTGTTTTTT	CASTSSAGGPDTGELFF
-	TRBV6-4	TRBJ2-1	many	TGTGCCAGCAGTGACTCAACCGGGCAGGGCAATGAGCAGTTCTTC	CASSDSTGQGNEQFF
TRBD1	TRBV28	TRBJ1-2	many	TGTGCCAGCAGTTTTTTAGGGGGTTACAGGGGAGGCACCTTC	CASSFLGGYRGGTF
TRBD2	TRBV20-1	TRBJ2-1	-	TGCAGTGCTAGAGATTTAGGAAGCGGGAGACCCTACAATGAGCAGTTCTTC	CSARDLGSGRPYNEQFF
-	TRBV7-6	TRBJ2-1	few	TGTGCCAGCAGCTTAGAGAGCGGAGAGCAGTTCTTC	CASSLESGEQFF
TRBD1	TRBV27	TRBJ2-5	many	TGTGCCAGTAGCCGGACAGGGGAACAAGAGACCCAGTACTTC	CASSRTGEQETQYF
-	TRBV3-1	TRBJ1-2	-	TGTGCCAGCAGCCAACTACAGGGAACCTATGGCTACACCTTC	CASSQLQGTYGYTF
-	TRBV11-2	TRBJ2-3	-	TGTGCCAACAGACTGGGGGCAGATACGCAGTATTTT	CANRLGADTQYF
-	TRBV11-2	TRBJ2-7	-	TGTGCCAGCAGCGCCGACAGATCCTACGAGCAGTACTTC	CASSADRSYEQYF
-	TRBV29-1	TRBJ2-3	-	TGCAGCGCCCCACTAGGAGATACGCAGTATTTT	CSAPLGDTQYF
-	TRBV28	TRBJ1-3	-	TGTGCCAGCAGGTCACGTTCCCTCTCTGGAAACACCATATATTTT	CASRSRSLSGNTIYF
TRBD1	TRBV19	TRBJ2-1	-	TGTGCCAGTAGTATTGAGACAGGGGGCAATGAGCAGTTCTTC	CASSIETGGNEQFF
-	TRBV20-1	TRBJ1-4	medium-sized	TGCAGTGCTCGCCGGGTGGTGGGTGAAAAACTGTTTTTT	CSARRVVGEKLFF
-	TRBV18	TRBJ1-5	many	TGTGCCAGCTCACCGGGGCCCGGGGGGACCAATCAGCCCCAGCATTTT	CASSPGPGGTNQPQHF
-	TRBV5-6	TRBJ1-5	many	TGTGCCAGCAGCTTCGGAGGCAATCAGCCCCAGCATTTT	CASSFGGNQPQHF
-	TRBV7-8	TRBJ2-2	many	TGTGCCAGCAGCTTAGGCGGGGCGGCTTCGGCGGGGGAGCTGTTTTTT	CASSLGGAASAGELFF
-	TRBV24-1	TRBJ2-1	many	TGTGCCACCAGTGAAAGGACGGGTGCCTACAATGAGCAGTTCTTC	CATSERTGAYNEQFF
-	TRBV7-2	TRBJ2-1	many	TGTGCCAGCAGCTCAGACACTTCAGTGACCCCCAGCAATGAGCAGTTCTTC	CASSSDTSVTPSNEQFF
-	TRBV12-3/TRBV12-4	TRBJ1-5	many	TGTGCCAGCAGTTTAACATCGGTTAGCAATCAGCCCCAGCATTTT	CASSLTSVSNQPQHF
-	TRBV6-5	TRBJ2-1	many	TGTGCCAGCAGTTACTCGGGGAGCCCGTACAATGAGCAGTTCTTC	CASSYSGSPYNEQFF
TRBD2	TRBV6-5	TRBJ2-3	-	TGTGCCAGCAGTCCGCGACTAGCGGGGCCCACAGATACGCAGTATTTT	CASSPRLAGPTDTQYF
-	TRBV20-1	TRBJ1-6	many	TGCAGTGCTAGAGATTCGACAGCTCCCAATAATTCACCCCTCCACTTT	CSARDSTAPNNSPLHF
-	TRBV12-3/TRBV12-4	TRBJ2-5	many	TGTGCCAGCAGCGCCGCCCGACCTATTGAGACCCAGTACTTC	CASSAARPIETQYF
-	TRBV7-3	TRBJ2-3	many	TGTGCCAGCAGCTCAAGGGCAGGGGATACGCAGTATTTT	CASSSRAGDTQYF
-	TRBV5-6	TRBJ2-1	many	TGTGCCAGCAGTCTGTCAAAACTATGGCAGTTCTTC	CASSLSKLWQFF
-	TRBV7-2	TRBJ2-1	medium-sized	TGTGCCAGCAGCCCTCGGACAGCAAGTCAGTTCTTC	CASSPRTASQFF
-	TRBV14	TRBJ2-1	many	TGTGCCAGCAGCCAAGGGGTGCGGGGTTCCTACAATGAGCAGTTCTTC	CASSQGVRGSYNEQFF
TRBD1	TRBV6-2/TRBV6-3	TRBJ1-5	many	TGTGCCAGCAGCACCGACAGGGGAATCACTAACAATCAGCCCCAGCATTTT	CASSTDRGITNNQPQHF
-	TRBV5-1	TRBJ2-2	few	TGCGCCAGCAGCTACAGGGTGTCCACCGGGGAGCTGTTTTTT	CASSYRVSTGELFF
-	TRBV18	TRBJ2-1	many	TGTGCCAGCTCACCCTTCACCCGGGAGTACAATGAGCAGTTCTTC	CASSPFTREYNEQFF
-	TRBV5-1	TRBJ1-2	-	TGCGCCAGCAGCGTGGACGGAGACTATGGCTACACCTTC	CASSVDGDYGYTF
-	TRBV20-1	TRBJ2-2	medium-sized	TGCAGTGCTAAAGAAGTCCTGAACACCGGGGAGCTGTTTTTT	CSAKEVLNTGELFF
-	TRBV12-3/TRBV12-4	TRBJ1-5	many	TGTGCCAGCCAGGCATCACCAGGGGACCAGCCCCAGCATTTT	CASQASPGDQPQHF
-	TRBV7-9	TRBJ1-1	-	TGTGCCAGCAGCTTAGTCGACATCTTGATGAACACTGAAGCTTTCTTT	CASSLVDILMNTEAFF
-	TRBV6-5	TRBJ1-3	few	TGTGCCAGCATCGGGTCTGGAAACACCATATATTTT	CASIGSGNTIYF
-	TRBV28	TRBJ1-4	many	TGTGCCAGCAGTTTACCCGGACGGACAAATGAAAAACTGTTTTTT	CASSLPGRTNEKLFF
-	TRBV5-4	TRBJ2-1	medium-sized	TGTGCCAGCAGCTTGGATGGTCGTGAGCAGTTCTTC	CASSLDGREQFF
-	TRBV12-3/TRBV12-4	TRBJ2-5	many	TGTGCCAGCAGTGACGATAGGGGAACCCAGTACTTC	CASSDDRGTQYF
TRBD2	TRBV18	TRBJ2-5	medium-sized	TGTGCCAGCTCACCCCCGGGGGGTCCGGTCCAGACCCAGTACTTC	CASSPPGGPVQTQYF